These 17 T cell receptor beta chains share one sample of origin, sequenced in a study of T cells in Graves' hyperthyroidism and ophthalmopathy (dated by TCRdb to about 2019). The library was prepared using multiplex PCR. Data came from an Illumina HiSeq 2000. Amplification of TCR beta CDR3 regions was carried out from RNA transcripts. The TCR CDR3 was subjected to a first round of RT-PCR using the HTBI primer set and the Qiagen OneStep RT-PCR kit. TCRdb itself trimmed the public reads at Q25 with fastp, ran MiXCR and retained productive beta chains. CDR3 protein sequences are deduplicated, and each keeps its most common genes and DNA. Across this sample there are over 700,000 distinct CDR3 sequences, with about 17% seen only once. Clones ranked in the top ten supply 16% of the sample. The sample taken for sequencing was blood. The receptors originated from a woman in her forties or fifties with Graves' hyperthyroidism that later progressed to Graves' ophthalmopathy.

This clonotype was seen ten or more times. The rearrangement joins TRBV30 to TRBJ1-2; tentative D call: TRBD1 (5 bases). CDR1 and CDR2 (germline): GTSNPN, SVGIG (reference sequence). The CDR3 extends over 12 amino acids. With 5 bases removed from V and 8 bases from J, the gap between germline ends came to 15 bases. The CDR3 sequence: CAWRTFKGGYTF. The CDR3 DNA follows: TGTGCCTGGCGGACTTTTAAGGGGGGCTACACCTTC.

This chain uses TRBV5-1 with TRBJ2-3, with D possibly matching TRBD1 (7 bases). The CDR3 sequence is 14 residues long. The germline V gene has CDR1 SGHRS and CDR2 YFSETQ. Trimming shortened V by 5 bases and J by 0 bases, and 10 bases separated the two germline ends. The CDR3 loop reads CASRTGTSTDTQYF. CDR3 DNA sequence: TGCGCCAGCAGGACAGGGACTAGCACAGATACGCAGTATTTT.

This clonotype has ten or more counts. The CDR3 sequence is CASSYLTPTSTDTQYF. CDR3 bases: TGTGCCAGCAGTTACCTAACTCCTACCAGCACAGATACGCAGTATTTT. The V and J genes are TRBV6-5 and TRBJ2-3; no clear D. CDR1 is MNHEY and CDR2 is SVGAGI in the germline V gene. The CDR3 has 16 residues. V dropped 2 bases and J dropped 0 bases, with 12 bases sitting between them.

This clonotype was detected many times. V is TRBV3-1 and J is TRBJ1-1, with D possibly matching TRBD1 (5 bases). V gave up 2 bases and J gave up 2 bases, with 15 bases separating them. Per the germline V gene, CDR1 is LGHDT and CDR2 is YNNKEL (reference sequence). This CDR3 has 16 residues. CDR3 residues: CASSQSGGIGNTEAFF. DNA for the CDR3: TGTGCCAGCAGCCAAAGCGGGGGGATAGGAAACACTGAAGCTTTCTTT.

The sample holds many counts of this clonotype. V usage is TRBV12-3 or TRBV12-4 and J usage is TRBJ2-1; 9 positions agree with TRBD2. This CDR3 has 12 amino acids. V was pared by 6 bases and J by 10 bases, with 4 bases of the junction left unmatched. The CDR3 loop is CASSEAGGEQFF. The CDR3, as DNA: TGTGCCAGCAGCGAGGCGGGGGGGGAGCAGTTCTTC.

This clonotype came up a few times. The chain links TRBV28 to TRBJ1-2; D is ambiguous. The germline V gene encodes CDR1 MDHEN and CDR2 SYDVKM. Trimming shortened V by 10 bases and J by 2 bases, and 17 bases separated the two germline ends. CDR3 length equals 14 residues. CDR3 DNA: TGTGCCATCGCTCCAAGAGGGCTCAACTATGGCTACACCTTC. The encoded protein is CAIAPRGLNYGYTF.

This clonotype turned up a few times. CDR3 DNA: TGTGCCAGCAGTTACTCGAGAGAAAGCAATCAGCCCCAGCATTTT. This sequence encodes CASSYSRESNQPQHF. The chain joins TRBV6-5 to TRBJ1-5; D gene uncertain. The germline gives CDR1 MNHEY, CDR2 SVGAGI. This CDR3 comprises 15 residues. The V end lost 0 bases, the J end lost 1 base, and 7 bases lay between the germline ends.

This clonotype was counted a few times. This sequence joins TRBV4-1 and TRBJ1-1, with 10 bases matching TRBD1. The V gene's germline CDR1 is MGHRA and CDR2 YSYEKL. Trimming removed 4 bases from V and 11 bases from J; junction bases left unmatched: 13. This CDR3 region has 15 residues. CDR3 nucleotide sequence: TGCGCCAGCAGCCCAATTTCTGGGACAGGGGTTGGGGCTTTCTTT. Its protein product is CASSPISGTGVGAFF.

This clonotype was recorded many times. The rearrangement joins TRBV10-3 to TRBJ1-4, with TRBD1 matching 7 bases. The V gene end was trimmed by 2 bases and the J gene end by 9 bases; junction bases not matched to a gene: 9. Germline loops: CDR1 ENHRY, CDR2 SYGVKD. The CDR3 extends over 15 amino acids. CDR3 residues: CAISEPDRVEQKLFF. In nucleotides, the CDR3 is TGTGCCATCAGTGAGCCCGACAGGGTCGAACAAAAACTGTTTTTT.

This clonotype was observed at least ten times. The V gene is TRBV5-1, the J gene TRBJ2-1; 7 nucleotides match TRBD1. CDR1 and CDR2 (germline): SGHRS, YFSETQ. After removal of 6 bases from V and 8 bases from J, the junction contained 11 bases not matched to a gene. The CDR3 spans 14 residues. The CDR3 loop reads CASIRDSSTDEQFF. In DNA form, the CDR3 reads TGCGCCAGCATCAGGGACAGCTCTACGGATGAGCAGTTCTTC.

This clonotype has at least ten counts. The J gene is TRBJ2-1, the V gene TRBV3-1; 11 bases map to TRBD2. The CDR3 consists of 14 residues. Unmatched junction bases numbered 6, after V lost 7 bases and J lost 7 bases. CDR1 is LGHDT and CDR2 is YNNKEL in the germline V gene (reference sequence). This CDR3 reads CASTLAGGQNEQFF. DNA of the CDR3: TGTGCCAGCACCCTAGCGGGGGGACAGAATGAGCAGTTCTTC.

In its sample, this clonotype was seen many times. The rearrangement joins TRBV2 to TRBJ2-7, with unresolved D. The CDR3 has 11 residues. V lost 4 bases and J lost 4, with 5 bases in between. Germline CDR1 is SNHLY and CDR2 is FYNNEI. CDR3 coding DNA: TGTGCCAGCAGTGGGTATTACGAGCAGTACTTC. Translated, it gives CASSGYYEQYF.

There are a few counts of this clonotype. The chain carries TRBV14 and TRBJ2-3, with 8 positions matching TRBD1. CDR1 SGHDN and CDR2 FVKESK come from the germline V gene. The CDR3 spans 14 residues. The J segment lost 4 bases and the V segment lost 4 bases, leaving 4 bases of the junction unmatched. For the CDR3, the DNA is TGTGCCAGCAGCCCGGACAGGGACCCAGATACGCAGTATTTT. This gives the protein CASSPDRDPDTQYF.

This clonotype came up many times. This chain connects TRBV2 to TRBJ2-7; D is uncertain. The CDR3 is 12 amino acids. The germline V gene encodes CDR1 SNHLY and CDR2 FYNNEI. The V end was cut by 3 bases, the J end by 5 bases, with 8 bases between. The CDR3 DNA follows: TGTGCCAGCAGTGAGCCCCACCACGAGCAGTACTTC. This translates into CASSEPHHEQYF.

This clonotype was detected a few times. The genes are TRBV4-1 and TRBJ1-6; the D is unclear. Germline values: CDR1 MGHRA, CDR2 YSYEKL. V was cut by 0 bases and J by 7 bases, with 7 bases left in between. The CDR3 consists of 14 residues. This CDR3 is CASSQETSNSPLHF. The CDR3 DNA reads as TGCGCCAGCAGCCAAGAGACAAGCAATTCACCCCTCCACTTT.

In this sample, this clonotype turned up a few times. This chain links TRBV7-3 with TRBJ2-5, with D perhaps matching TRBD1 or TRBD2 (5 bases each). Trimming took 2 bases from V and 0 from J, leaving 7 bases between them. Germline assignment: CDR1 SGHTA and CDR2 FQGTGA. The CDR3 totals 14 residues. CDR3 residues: CASSLQGHQETQYF. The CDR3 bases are TGTGCCAGCAGCTTACAGGGACACCAAGAGACCCAGTACTTC.

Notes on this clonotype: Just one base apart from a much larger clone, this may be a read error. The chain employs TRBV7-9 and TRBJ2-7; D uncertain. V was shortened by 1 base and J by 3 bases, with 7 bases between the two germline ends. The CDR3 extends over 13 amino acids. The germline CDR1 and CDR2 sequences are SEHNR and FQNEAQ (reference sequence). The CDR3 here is CASSLVGNYEQYF. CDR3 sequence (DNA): TGTGCCAGCAGCTTAGTAGGGAACTACGAGCAGTACTTC.